A single sample is the source of the 10 T cell receptor beta chains below, sequenced in a study of T cell changes during pregnancy in multiple sclerosis. TCRdb keeps only in-frame clones here, not all; method: immunoSEQ multiplex PCR. The data hold 40,000 to 55,000 clones, with around 93% observed a single time. The input for sequencing was CD8+ T cells from peripheral blood mononuclear cells, taken in the second trimester of pregnancy. These receptor sequences come from a female donor with multiple sclerosis, enrolled in a pregnancy study.

The chain recombines TRBV7-9 with TRBJ2-7; TRBD1 aligns across 11 bases. CDR1 SEHNR and CDR2 FQNEAQ come from the germline V gene (reference sequence). V trimming: 5 bases; J trimming: 6 bases; junction bases outside the gene matches: 9. This CDR3 comprises 15 residues. CDR3 DNA sequence: TGTGCCAGCAGCGGACAGGGGGCTCGACCGGGCGAGCAGTACTTC. Protein product: CASSGQGARPGEQYF.

CDR3 sequence: CASSTRDNDQPQHF. CDR3 nucleotides: TGTGCCAGCAGTACCCGGGACAACGATCAGCCCCAGCATTTT. The rearrangement joins TRBV25-1 to TRBJ1-5; perhaps TRBD1 as D (6 bases). Trimming took off 5 bases at V and 5 bases at J, with 13 bases between the two ends. CDR3 length: 14 residues. CDR1 is MGHDK and CDR2 is SYGVNS in the germline V gene.

The gene calls are TRBV12-2 and TRBJ2-2; the DNA was not used to check the table's D call, TRBD1. TRBV12-2 is given as a pseudogene. The CDR3 is made up of 17 amino acids. The CDR3 DNA reads TGTGCAAGTCGCTTAGCGTTTAACAGGGCTATCACCGGGGAGCTGTTTTTT. Amino acid sequence: CASRLAFNRAITGELFF.

The chain employs TRBV6-1 and TRBJ2-3, with 14 nucleotides matching TRBD2. The germline V gene encodes CDR1 MNHNS and CDR2 SASEGT. The CDR3 is made up of 19 amino acids. After removal of 1 base from V and 4 bases from J, the junction contained 10 bases not matched to a gene. CDR3 sequence reads: CASSEVDFRLAGGADTQYF. DNA for the CDR3: TGTGCCAGCAGTGAAGTGGACTTCAGACTAGCGGGGGGGGCAGATACGCAGTATTTT.

The chain joins TRBV6-4 to TRBJ1-1, with D possibly being TRBD1 (5 bases). This CDR3 spans 15 amino acids. V was clipped by 5 bases and J by 5 bases, with 18 bases between them. Germline V CDR1 and CDR2: MRHNA, SNTAGT. In nucleotides, the CDR3 is TGTGCCAGCAGTCCCTCGGGGGGGTTGGGGACTGAAGCTTTCTTT. Translated, it gives CASSPSGGLGTEAFF.

The J gene is TRBJ2-4, the V gene TRBV5-6; tentatively, D is TRBD2 (5 bases). Deletions cut 0 bases from V and 12 bases from J, with 10 bases between. Germline-derived CDR1 and CDR2 are SGHDT and YYEEEE. This CDR3 has 12 residues. The CDR3 nucleotides read TGTGCCAGCAGCTTGGCCGAGGGTACTCAGTACTTC. Its translation is CASSLAEGTQYF.

The rearrangement links TRBV5-6 to TRBJ2-1; TRBD1 aligns across 9 bases. V lost 1 base, J lost 4 bases, and 6 bases stayed unmatched. CDR3 length equals 16 residues. Germline CDR1 and CDR2: SGHDT and YYEEEE. The CDR3 loop is CASSLQTGGPYNEQFF. For the CDR3, the DNA is TGTGCCAGCAGCTTGCAAACAGGGGGCCCGTACAATGAGCAGTTCTTC.

The gene calls are TRBV5-8 and TRBJ1-6, with D maybe TRBD1 (5 bases). The CDR3 sequence is 14 residues long. The germline V gene has CDR1 SGHTS and CDR2 YDEGEE. V was trimmed by 1 base and J by 15 bases, leaving 17 bases between them. CDR3 in amino acids: CASSLFREGLGLHF. CDR3 DNA: TGTGCCAGCAGCTTGTTCAGGGAAGGCCTGGGCCTCCACTTT.

The chain recombines TRBV9 with TRBJ2-1; TRBD2 agrees at 8 bases. Germline assignment: CDR1 SGDLS and CDR2 YYNGEE. The CDR3 is made up of 16 amino acids. J lost 0 bases, V lost 0 bases, and 2 bases had no gene match. The CDR3: CASSVAGGSSYNEQFF. The CDR3 DNA follows: TGTGCCAGCAGCGTAGCGGGGGGGAGCTCCTACAATGAGCAGTTCTTC.

Only one count was recorded for this clone. The chain employs TRBV7-9 and TRBJ2-7; 7 bases match TRBD1. V lost 4 bases and J lost 4; bases outside the gene matches: 4. Germline-derived CDR1 and CDR2 are SEHNR and FQNEAQ (reference sequence). This CDR3 has 13 residues. Here the CDR3 DNA reads TGTGCCAGCAGCTGGGCGACAGGGTACGAGCAGTACTTC. Translated: CASSWATGYEQYF.